The 30 T cell receptor beta chains reported below all come from one sample, sequenced in a study of naive and memory T cell subsets. Two oligonucleotides, mixed equimolar, formed the beta constant-region primer covering TRBC1 and TRBC2. One entry per CDR3 protein, called by TCRdb with MiXCR from the UMI-ligation and nested PCR reads. The table includes tens of thousands of distinct CDR3 sequences, 10% to 15% detected once. The sample was effector memory CD4+ T cells from blood. As to subset: effector memory, CD45RA- CD27-. These receptors were collected from a human donor in good health.

This clonotype was detected a few times. The chain is built from TRBV5-6 and TRBJ1-4; TRBD1 aligns across 10 bases. V gave up 5 bases and J gave up 0 bases; unmatched junction bases: 4. The CDR3 is made up of 16 amino acids. Per germline, CDR1 SGHDT and CDR2 YYEEEE. CDR3 sequence: CASSPGQGATNEKLFF. The CDR3 bases are TGTGCCAGCAGTCCCGGACAGGGGGCAACTAATGAAAAACTGTTTTTT.

This clonotype was seen repeatedly, ten times or more. The chain joins TRBV7-2 to TRBJ2-1, with 8 bases identical to TRBD1. V lost 5 bases, J lost 4 bases, and 7 bases stayed unmatched. The CDR3 contains 15 residues. CDR1 is SGHTA and CDR2 is FQGNSA in the germline V gene. In DNA, the CDR3 is TGTGCCAGCAGCCGAGATAGACAGGGGTACAATGAGCAGTTCTTC. This gives the protein CASSRDRQGYNEQFF.

This chain joins TRBV4-2 and TRBJ1-3, with a weak D call TRBD1 (5 bases). Trimming stripped 0 bases from V and 2 bases from J, with 17 bases between. The germline V gene encodes CDR1 LGHNA and CDR2 YNFKEQ. The CDR3 extends over 18 amino acids. CDR3: CASSQDPPRGAAGNTIYF. For the CDR3, the DNA is TGTGCCAGCAGCCAAGATCCCCCCCGTGGGGCTGCTGGAAACACCATATATTTT.

The sample holds many counts of this clonotype. The chain couples TRBV28 to TRBJ1-1, with TRBD1 as a possible D gene (5 bases). CDR3 length equals 14 residues. The V gene lost 1 base and the J gene lost 2 bases, with 8 bases spanning the gap. Germline loops: CDR1 MDHEN, CDR2 SYDVKM. CDR3 protein: CASSLYRLNTEAFF. DNA for the CDR3: TGTGCCAGCAGTTTATACAGGCTAAACACTGAAGCTTTCTTT.

This clonotype was counted at least ten times. This rearrangement joins TRBV7-2 to TRBJ2-5; TRBD2 matches at 13 bases. Germline CDR1 reads SGHTA; CDR2 reads FQGNSA. The ends lost 1 base at V and 9 bases at J; junction bases unmatched: 2. The CDR3 covers 14 residues. CDR3 nucleotide sequence: TGTGCCAGCAGCTTAGGGACTAGCGGGAGTGCCCAGTACTTC. This sequence encodes CASSLGTSGSAQYF. Full variable domain (remainder filled in from reference TRBV7-2 and TRBJ2-5): GAGVSQSPSNKVTEKGKDVELRCDPISGHTALYWYRQSLGQGLEFLIYFQGNSAPDKSGLPSDRFSAERTGGSVSTLTIQRTQQEDSAVYLCASSLGTSGSAQYFGPGTRLLVL.

In this sample, this clonotype turned up a few times. This chain connects TRBV28 to TRBJ2-5; D unclear. V was pared by 2 bases and J by 4 bases, with 5 bases between. Germline assignment: CDR1 MDHEN and CDR2 SYDVKM. The length of the CDR3 is 12 residues. In DNA form, the CDR3 reads TGTGCCAGCAGTTTAGTAGGAGAGACCCAGTACTTC. This gives the protein CASSLVGETQYF.

In nucleotides, the CDR3 is TGTGCCAGCAGGAGAACCCTTGGCTCTGGAAACACCATATATTTT. It codes for CASRRTLGSGNTIYF. This chain links TRBV2 with TRBJ1-3; unclear D gene. The CDR3 is 15 residues long. Germline V lookup: CDR1 SNHLY, CDR2 FYNNEI. V lost 6 bases and J lost 0, with 12 bases in between.

This clonotype was seen a handful of times. The genes are TRBV6-2 or TRBV6-3 and TRBJ2-7, with D perhaps matching TRBD1 or TRBD2 (5 bases each). V gave up 2 bases and J gave up 2 bases, with 10 bases separating them. In germline, CDR1 is MNHEY, CDR2 SVGEGT. The CDR3 is made up of 14 amino acids. CDR3 DNA: TGTGCCAGCAGTTACCGGGACGGCACCTACGAGCAGTACTTC. Its translation is CASSYRDGTYEQYF.

The V and J genes are TRBV20-1 and TRBJ2-5; unclear D gene. Trimming stripped 1 base from V and 2 bases from J, with 14 bases between. This CDR3 region has 15 residues. The germline V gene has CDR1 DFQATT and CDR2 SNEGSKA (reference sequence). As DNA, the CDR3 is TGCAGTGCTAGAGCGATTTCGGAAAATCAAGAGACCCAGTACTTC. The encoded protein is CSARAISENQETQYF.

This clonotype has just a few counts. The V call is TRBV20-1, the J call TRBJ2-5; 8 bases map to TRBD1. The germline V gene encodes CDR1 DFQATT and CDR2 SNEGSKA (reference sequence). V was pared by 5 bases and J by 2 bases, with 16 bases of the junction left unmatched. The length of the CDR3 is 17 residues. CDR3 DNA: TGCAGTGCTTTGGGACAGGTGCAAGAGACCCTGCAAGAGACCCAGTACTTC. Translation: CSALGQVQETLQETQYF.

This clonotype was counted many times. The rearrangement joins TRBV12-3 or TRBV12-4 to TRBJ2-1, with 8 bases that match TRBD1. This CDR3 comprises 15 residues. V lost 4 bases, J lost 3 bases, and 5 bases stayed unmatched. The CDR3 nucleotides read TGTGCCAGCAGTTCCGGGACAGGAGTCTACAATGAGCAGTTCTTC. This translates into CASSSGTGVYNEQFF.

This clonotype showed up just a few times. The DNA of the CDR3 is TGTGCCAGCAGCTCGGACAGGGTTGGACTCTACGAGCAGTACTTC. Protein sequence: CASSSDRVGLYEQYF. The chain carries TRBV7-9 and TRBJ2-7; 8 nucleotides match TRBD1. Germline V gene sequence: CDR1 SEHNR, CDR2 FQNEAQ (reference sequence). This CDR3 region has 15 residues. With 4 bases clipped from V and 3 bases from J, the junction kept 8 bases outside the gene matches. Variable domain in full (rest from reference TRBV7-9 and TRBJ2-7): DTGVSQNPRHKITKRGQNVTFRCDPISEHNRLYWYRQTLGQGPEFLTYFQNEAQLEKSRLLSDRFSAERPKGSFSTLEIQRTEQGDSAMYLCASSSDRVGLYEQYFGPGTRLTVT.

This clonotype was found once. This sequence joins TRBV19 and TRBJ1-1; no clear D. The CDR3 totals 16 residues. The germline V and J ends were trimmed by 7 bases and 0 bases, with 18 bases remaining between them. The germline V gene has CDR1 LNHDA and CDR2 SQIVND (reference sequence). The CDR3 DNA reads as TGTGCCAGTAATGGTTTGGCCGCATCCATGAACACTGAAGCTTTCTTT. It translates to CASNGLAASMNTEAFF.

The rearrangement links TRBV28 to TRBJ2-5; D is ambiguous. Germline CDR1 and CDR2: MDHEN and SYDVKM. This CDR3 has 13 residues. V gave up 4 bases and J gave up 1 base, with 7 bases separating them. The chain's CDR3 is CASSSPAQETQYF. The DNA for the CDR3 is TGTGCCAGCAGTTCCCCTGCCCAAGAGACCCAGTACTTC.

This clonotype was seen only a few times. The V call is TRBV7-6, the J call TRBJ2-7; D perhaps matches TRBD2 (5 bases). The CDR3 totals 15 residues. The germline V and J ends were trimmed by 4 bases and 2 bases, with 15 bases remaining between them. The germline CDR1 and CDR2 sequences are SGHVS and FNYEAQ. The CDR3 DNA is TGTGCCAGCAGCTCTCCTAGCATCGCCACCTACGAGCAGTACTTC. Translated: CASSSPSIATYEQYF.

Details on this clonotype: It is likely a read error, because the conserved phenylalanine at the end of the CDR3 is missing. No DNA is shown, since the ends of the CDR3 on it are uncertain; the CDR3 is the one TCRdb lists. CDR3 residues: CSGEDLPRMQI. The rearrangement links TRBV29-1 to TRBJ1-2. The CDR3 spans 11 residues, counting both ends. Germline CDR1 SQVTM, CDR2 ANQGSEA.

About this clonotype itself: A much larger clone sits a single nucleotide away, making a read error possible. V is TRBV5-6 and J is TRBJ1-5, with 10 bases identical to TRBD1. The germline gives CDR1 SGHDT, CDR2 YYEEEE. CDR3 length: 19 residues. The CDR3 is CTSSLGPGQGRGSNQPQHF. The CDR3 nucleotides read TGTACCAGCAGCTTGGGCCCGGGACAGGGGAGGGGAAGCAATCAGCCCCAGCATTTT.

This clonotype has just a few counts. This chain links TRBV5-1 with TRBJ2-3; the D gene is possibly TRBD1 (6 bases). The CDR3 sequence is 14 residues long. The V gene lost 2 bases and the J gene lost 5 bases, with 12 bases spanning the gap. From germline, CDR1 is SGHRS and CDR2 YFSETQ. The CDR3, as DNA: TGCGCCAGCAGCTTAAGGGGGAGTGGAGATACGCAGTATTTT. Encoded protein: CASSLRGSGDTQYF.

This rearrangement joins TRBV11-2 to TRBJ2-1; tentatively, D is TRBD1 or TRBD2 (5 bases each). The length of the CDR3 is 16 residues. Germline loops: CDR1 SGHAT, CDR2 FQNNGV. V dropped 2 bases and J dropped 5 bases, with 16 bases sitting between them. CDR3 region: CASSLYAGATHNEQFF. CDR3 DNA: TGTGCCAGCAGCTTATACGCCGGGGCTACACACAATGAGCAGTTCTTC.

This chain links TRBV12-3 or TRBV12-4 with TRBJ2-3, with 7 nucleotides matching TRBD1. This CDR3 region has 14 residues. V shed 4 bases and J 4 bases; nucleotides not matched to a gene: 5. CDR3 sequence reads: CASSSGQVPDTQYF. CDR3 nucleotides: TGTGCCAGCAGTTCCGGACAGGTCCCAGATACGCAGTATTTT.

At least ten counts were recorded for this clonotype. The chain joins TRBV2 to TRBJ2-1; 9 bases fit TRBD1. V trimming: 6 bases; J trimming: 15 bases; junction bases outside the gene matches: 21. This CDR3 has 16 amino acids. Germline CDR1 reads SNHLY; CDR2 reads FYNNEI. The CDR3 nucleotides read TGTGCCAGCAGCGCGACTCGGACAGGGGCCTCCCTATCGCGGTTCTTC. Its translation is CASSATRTGASLSRFF.

A few counts support this clonotype. The V call is TRBV5-1, the J call TRBJ1-4; D not certain. Trimming cost V 4 bases and J 6 bases, with 13 bases left between them. Germline CDR1 reads SGHRS; CDR2 reads YFSETQ. This CDR3 spans 14 amino acids. The CDR3 bases are TGCGCCAGCAGCCAAGACTCTTCAGATGAAAAACTGTTTTTT. Encoded protein: CASSQDSSDEKLFF.

This clonotype came up a few times. The CDR3 protein is CASSLTENYGYTF. For the CDR3, the DNA is TGTGCCAGCAGCTTAACAGAGAACTATGGCTACACCTTC. This sequence joins TRBV5-4 and TRBJ1-2; D not certain. This CDR3 contains 13 residues. The germline V gene encodes CDR1 SGHNT and CDR2 YYREEE (reference sequence). V gave up 2 bases and J gave up 2 bases, with 7 bases separating them. Complete variable domain (other parts from reference TRBV5-4 and TRBJ1-2): ETGVTQSPTHLIKTRGQQVTLRCSSQSGHNTVSWYQQALGQGPQFIFQYYREEENGRGNFPPRFSGLQFPNYSSELNVNALELDDSALYLCASSLTENYGYTFGSGTRLTVV.

Comments on this clonotype: It may be a read error: a sequence one base away is much more abundant. V and J are TRBV7-3 and TRBJ1-6, with D possibly matching TRBD1 (6 bases). Trimming removed 0 bases at V and 7 bases at J, with 10 bases between. The CDR3 consists of 15 residues. Germline CDR1 is SGHTA and CDR2 is FQGTGA. The CDR3 region is CASSLTLGGNSPLHF. The CDR3 nucleotides are TGTGCCAGCAGCTTAACATTAGGGGGAAATTCACCCCTCCACTTT.

The chain couples TRBV10-3 to TRBJ1-5; maybe TRBD1 (6 bases). V was pared by 10 bases and J by 0 bases, with 13 bases between. Germline CDR1 and CDR2: ENHRY and SYGVKD. The length of the CDR3 is 14 residues. The CDR3 is CATQGGNSNQPQHF. CDR3 sequence (DNA): TGTGCCACTCAAGGGGGTAATAGCAATCAGCCCCAGCATTTT.

The chain recombines TRBV20-1 with TRBJ2-6; no clear D. CDR3 length: 14 residues. Germline V gene sequence: CDR1 DFQATT, CDR2 SNEGSKA (reference sequence). V was cut by 7 bases and J by 2 bases, with 12 bases left in between. This chain's CDR3 is CSVRRRAGANVLTF. Written as DNA, the CDR3 is TGCAGTGTCAGGAGAAGGGCTGGGGCCAACGTCCTGACTTTC.

At least ten counts were recorded for this clonotype. V and J are TRBV5-1 and TRBJ2-1; D gene uncertain. V was trimmed by 1 base and J by 4 bases, leaving 0 bases between them. The CDR3 covers 11 residues. CDR1 and CDR2 from the germline V gene are SGHRS and YFSETQ. Here the CDR3 DNA reads TGCGCCAGCAGCTTGTACAATGAGCAGTTCTTC. This translates into CASSLYNEQFF.

This clonotype is medium-sized in the sample. The chain is built from TRBV28 and TRBJ2-5; 10 bases line up with TRBD2. CDR3 length: 15 residues. Trimming at V came to 5 bases and at J to 1 base, leaving 4 bases not matched to a gene. The V gene's germline CDR1 is MDHEN and CDR2 SYDVKM. CDR3 loop: CASSPGTSAQETQYF. The CDR3 DNA reads as TGTGCCAGCAGTCCAGGGACTAGCGCCCAAGAGACCCAGTACTTC.

The table lists this clonotype with a few counts. The V call is TRBV28, the J call TRBJ2-4, with TRBD1 matching over 9 bases. The junction had 10 bases not matched to a gene; V was cut back by 5 bases and J by 2 bases. The CDR3 covers 17 residues. Germline V gene lookup returns CDR1 MDHEN and CDR2 SYDVKM. In DNA form, the CDR3 reads TGTGCCAGCAGTCTACCTACAGGGGGCGCGTCCAAAAACATTCAGTACTTC. Its protein is CASSLPTGGASKNIQYF.

The rearrangement joins TRBV5-1 to TRBJ1-6; 7 nucleotides align to TRBD1. Germline V gives CDR1 SGHRS, CDR2 YFSETQ. This CDR3 region has 14 residues. V dropped 4 bases and J dropped 8; count of bases not matched to a gene: 6. CDR3 protein: CASSAGQVDSPLHF. The CDR3 bases are TGCGCCAGCAGCGCCGGACAGGTAGATTCACCCCTCCACTTT.